The 4 T cell receptor beta chains given below trace back to one sample, sequenced in a study of early T cells in non-severe SARS-CoV-2 infection. TCRdb independently ran MiXCR on the 5' RACE reads; one entry per CDR3 protein. The table has about 30,000 distinct CDR3 sequences, approximately 5.6% seen once. The sequencing input was whole blood. Receptor source: an adult who was a healthcare worker with PCR-confirmed SARS-CoV-2 infection or an uninfected control (not recorded which).

At least ten counts were recorded for this clonotype. V and J are TRBV7-9 and TRBJ2-1; 7 bases agree with TRBD2. V shed 5 bases, J shed 1 base, and the junction held 5 bases outside the gene matches. The CDR3 consists of 15 residues. Germline lookup yields CDR1 SEHNR and CDR2 FQNEAQ (reference sequence). In DNA, the CDR3 is TGTGCCAGCAGCATCCGCGGGAGTTCCTACAATGAGCAGTTCTTC. Protein product: CASSIRGSSYNEQFF.

This clonotype was observed at least ten times. The chain couples TRBV28 to TRBJ2-5; D remains ambiguous. Germline CDR1 and CDR2: MDHEN and SYDVKM. CDR3 length equals 13 residues. Trimming left V 3 bases short and J 7 bases short, with 12 bases between. The CDR3 region is CASSLMGSGTQYF. The CDR3 DNA is TGTGCCAGCAGTTTGATGGGTTCAGGGACCCAGTACTTC.

The CDR3 sequence is CASSPGQGREGREAFF. CDR3 nucleotides: TGCGCCAGCAGCCCCGGACAGGGTAGGGAGGGAAGGGAAGCTTTCTTT. The chain recombines TRBV5-1 with TRBJ1-1, with 8 bases fitting TRBD1. The V segment lost 4 bases and the J segment 8 bases; nucleotides outside the gene matches: 16. The germline gives CDR1 SGHRS, CDR2 YFSETQ. The CDR3 is 16 amino acids. Full variable domain (remainder filled in from reference TRBV5-1 and TRBJ1-1): KAGVTQTPRYLIKTRGQQVTLSCSPISGHRSVSWYQQTPGQGLQFLFEYFSETQRNKGNFPGRFSGRQFSNSRSEMNVSTLELGDSALYLCASSPGQGREGREAFFGQGTRLTVV.

The chain links TRBV20-1 to TRBJ2-7, with D possibly TRBD1 on 6 matching bases. Trimming pared 6 bases from V and 2 bases from J, leaving 14 bases between. CDR3 length equals 13 residues. Germline assignment: CDR1 DFQATT and CDR2 SNEGSKA (reference sequence). The CDR3 sequence: CSAPPQGTYEQYF. CDR3 coding DNA: TGCAGTGCCCCCCCTCAGGGGACCTACGAGCAGTACTTC.